Below, 8 T cell receptor delta chains from the same sample are listed, as sequenced in a study of γδ T cells in repeated Plasmodium falciparum infection. Vgamma9/Vdelta2+ and Vdelta2-negative gammadelta T cells were flow-sorted from PBMC for bulk sequencing. TCRdb redid clone calling on the multiplex PCR reads using CATT. Among tens of thousands of delta-chain clones listed, more than 0.85% were seen once. Sequencing was performed on gamma-delta T cells from blood. The receptors were sampled from a pool of human donors (malaria-infected and uninfected, not separated).

This clone has only a few counts. A much larger clone sits a single nucleotide away, making a read error possible. The sample contains more than one DNA sequence encoding this CDR3. The J gene is TRDJ1, the V gene TRDV1; 7 bases map to TRDD3. V was pared by 4 bases and J by 4 bases, with 21 bases of the junction left unmatched. The CDR3 is 19 residues long. From germline, CDR1 is TSWWSYY and CDR2 QGS. CDR3 sequence: CALGVPIPGRGMRSDKLIF. CDR3 DNA: TGTGCTCTTGGGGTACCAATTCCTGGGCGGGGGATGAGGAGCGATAAACTCATCTTT.

Concerning this clone: The translation of this DNA and the TCRdb protein of a much larger clone differ at residue 15, probably owing to a read error; the protein shown here is translated from the DNA. V gene TRDV2 combines with J gene TRDJ1; tentatively, D is TRDD2 (7 bases). The germline CDR1 and CDR2 sequences are GEAIGNYY and EKD. The CDR3 totals 24 residues. V lost 0 bases to trimming and J lost 0 bases, with 37 bases between them. The DNA for the CDR3 is TGTGCCTGTGACACCGTACAAAACCTTCCTTACGAAACTGGGAGAGCCTCTAACACCGATAAACTCATCTTT. Its protein is CACDTVQNLPYETGRASNTDKLIF.

This clone was seen ten or more times. This DNA's translation and the protein TCRdb lists, from a much larger clone, do not match at residue 13, likely due to a read error; the protein shown is translated from the DNA. No J gene call was made, and the V gene is TRDV2; the table's D gene call, TRDD3, was not cross checked with the DNA. The CDR3 has 15 residues. Germline V lookup: CDR1 GEAIGNYY, CDR2 EKD. CDR3 bases: TGTGCCTGTGACACCGTTGGGGATAGAAGCGATAAACACATCTTT. Translating gives CACDTVGDRSDKHIF.

This clone was detected many times. The chain couples TRDV1 to TRDJ1; tentatively, D is TRDD2 (5 bases). TCRdb records no J gene; here it was assigned by comparing the DNA to germline. Trimming cost V 3 bases and J 4 bases, with 33 bases left between them. The germline CDR1 and CDR2 sequences are TSWWSYY and QGS. This CDR3 is 21 amino acids long. CDR3 sequence: CALGDALPLIPGKTRYDKLIF. DNA of the CDR3: TGTGCTCTTGGGGATGCGCTTCCCCTTATTCCTGGAAAAACAAGGTACGATAAACTCATCTTT.

This clone was picked up many times. Other DNA sequences from this sample encode an identical CDR3 as well. V usage is TRDV2 and J usage is TRDJ1; D tentatively fits TRDD2 or TRDD3 (6 bases each). Germline values: CDR1 GEAIGNYY, CDR2 EKD. The CDR3 spans 16 residues. V lost 0 bases and J 5 bases, leaving 18 bases between the germline ends. The CDR3 here is CACDTLLPGDLDKLIF. For the CDR3, the DNA is TGTGCCTGTGACACCCTCCTACCGGGGGACCTGGATAAACTCATCTTT.

Regarding this clone: TCRdb attributes to this sequence the protein of a much larger clone, which differs from the DNA translation at residue 16; a read error is likely, and the protein displayed is translated from the DNA. The CDR3, as DNA: TGTGCCTGTGACCCTCGAAGGCCCCCTCTGGGGGATACGCGGGCTGAACTCATCTTT. Its protein is CACDPRRPPLGDTRAELIF. The rearrangement links TRDV2 to TRDJ1; TRDD3 matches 12 bases. TCRdb does not report a J gene; here it was assigned by matching the DNA to germline references. V trimming: 3 bases; J trimming: 9 bases; junction bases outside the gene matches: 22. Per the germline V gene, CDR1 is GEAIGNYY and CDR2 is EKD. CDR3 size: 19 residues.

This clone came up a few times. The TCRdb record carries a much larger clone's protein, which differs from this DNA's translation at residue 5; a read error is the likely cause, and the protein listed here is the DNA translation. V and J are TRDV2 and TRDJ1; 11 bases are a match to TRDD3. Assignment of the J gene here rests on matching the DNA to germline, because TCRdb gives none. The CDR3 spans 22 residues. Trimming removed 3 bases from V and 2 bases from J; junction bases left unmatched: 25. Per germline, CDR1 GEAIGNYY and CDR2 EKD. CDR3 sequence reads: CACDAVVSLRLGDTRGTDKLIF. As DNA, the CDR3 is TGTGCCTGTGACGCCGTTGTTTCCTTACGTTTGGGGGATACGCGAGGAACCGATAAACTCATCTTT.

A remark on this clone: A far larger clone is off by one base, so a read error is likely. Other nucleotide sequences from this sample produce the same CDR3. This chain joins TRDV1 and TRDJ1; the match to TRDD3 covers 10 bases. Germline assignment: CDR1 TSWWSYY and CDR2 QGS. The length of the CDR3 is 22 residues. J was trimmed by 0 bases and V by 3 bases; bases with no gene match: 22. CDR3 sequence reads: CALGDLSSYGLLGDRNTDKLIF. As DNA, the CDR3 is TGTGCTCTTGGGGACCTTTCCTCCTACGGGTTGCTGGGGGATAGGAACACCGATAAACTCATCTTT.